Listed here is a single TCR beta chain. Its antigen is undetermined. This entry belongs to a study of T cell repertoires in cytomegalovirus infection. About the research overall: Well-studied HLA-B-restricted CMV epitopes were used in the study alongside recently identified HLA-C-restricted ones. Public TCR beta signatures provided an indication of both CMV infection and a matching HLA type. Study results and caveats: Individuals carrying CMV plus the relevant HLA were identified by cumulative frequency of public TCR beta families. HLA-C-restricted CMV-specific TCR beta clonotypes were dominant in the ex vivo response.

Trimming took 8 bases from V and 5 from J, leaving 13 bases between them. Germline V gives CDR1 SGHVT, CDR2 SQSDAQ. The CDR3 extends over 12 amino acids. TCRdb called the reads again in MiXCR, with one record for every CDR3 protein. The top ten hold over 10% of the sample, which has about 890,000 distinct CDR3 sequences, about 33% seen once. The chain is built from TRBV7-4 and TRBJ2-7; D perhaps matches TRBD1 (5 bases). The TCR originated in a human donor in good health (CMV status not recorded). Some clones in this sample may be carry-over from other donors' samples. The specimen comprised cultured CD8+ T cells from PBMCs, sampled from culture after CMV antigen stimulation. CDR3 nucleotides: TGTGCCAGCCGGATAGGGGTCCACGAGCAGTACTTC. Translating gives CASRIGVHEQYF.